This T cell receptor (beta chain) was captured in a study of shared clonotypes between healthy human individuals. The CDR3 sequence is 17 residues long. Per the germline V gene, CDR1 is MNHNS and CDR2 is SASEGT. About this clone itself: Its ends do not fully match the called genes, so a read error is possible.

In the original workflow: ImmunoSEQ only sent back junction sequences with no quality scores, so filtering was done differently. The protocol was immunoSEQ multiplex PCR, while the TCRdb copy is restricted to in-frame clones and leaves out a portion. V and J calls and clone size are given by that table; D and trimming were obtained from the DNA. The sample lists 650,000 to 700,000 clones, 90% occurring once. The J gene is TRBJ2-3, the V gene TRBV6-1, with TRBD2 matching 7 bases. Input material: memory CD8+ T cells from PBMCs. Subset of the sample: CD45RO+ cells pooled with CCR7-negative TemRA cells. This TCR came from a man between 18 and 35 years old in good health. Some clones in this sample may be carry-over from other donors' samples. The chain's CDR3 is CASSEVFAGAGTDTQYF. CDR3 sequence (DNA): TGTGCCAGCAGCGAAGTTTTTGCGGGAGCGGGCACAGATACGCAGTATTTT.